This TCR beta chain was recovered during a study of blood T cells in healthy people across ages. Study-level background: Capture via template switching afforded approximately one barcoded beta molecule per two T cells.

Notes on the study in general: While age rose, TCR beta diversity per million T cells dropped in a roughly linear way.

Every donor gave around 10 milliliters of peripheral blood. Comments on this clonotype: The antigen is undetermined.

With a J-beta primer mix and a sample-barcoded 5' primer, a second PCR ran roughly 7 to 11 cycles. Each TCR beta cDNA got a 12-nucleotide random molecular identifier. From the 5' RACE reads, TCRdb called clonotypes with MiXCR, one entry per CDR3 protein. The repertoire has 1.5 million to 2 million distinct CDR3 sequences, around 48% of them found once; the top ten carry over 2%. With V trimmed by 8 bases and J by 3 bases, 4 bases remained unmatched. The CDR3 spans 14 residues. Per the germline V gene, CDR1 is MDHEN and CDR2 is SYDVKM. The clonotype originates from a woman in her thirties or forties in good health. The sample comprised blood. The J gene is TRBJ2-1, the V gene TRBV28; 10 positions match TRBD2. CDR3 DNA sequence: TGTGCCAGCCGACTAGCGGGTCTCTACAATGAGCAGTTCTTC. Its protein product is CASRLAGLYNEQFF.